The sample holds a few counts of the clone carrying this TCR beta chain. Antigen unknown. The CDR3 runs 13 residues. CDR1 and CDR2 from the germline V gene are SGHRS and YFSETQ. With 4 bases clipped from V and 8 bases from J, the junction kept 7 bases outside the gene matches. The data were obtained in a study of cytotoxic CD8 clonotypes in ibrutinib-treated CLL. Study details: Response specimens were obtained following a median treatment duration of around 12 months, with a range of 6 to 36.

Libraries were prepared by immunoSEQ multiplex PCR; TCRdb keeps only in-frame clonotypes and omits some of them. The sample comprises more than 75,000 clones, around 77% of which are singletons, and 20% to 25% rests with the top ten. Whole-study findings and limits: Collection times varied between progressing and sustained-remission patients.

Sequenced material: PBMCs, taken after 24 months of ibrutinib treatment. The V and J genes are TRBV5-1 and TRBJ1-2; 8 bases agree with TRBD1. The clonotype was recovered from a human donor with chronic lymphocytic leukemia. CDR3 nucleotide sequence: TGCGCCAGCAGCGTGACAGGGGAGAACGGCTACACCTTC. Translating gives CASSVTGENGYTF. Full variable domain (missing parts from reference TRBV5-1 and TRBJ1-2): KAGVTQTPRYLIKTRGQQVTLSCSPISGHRSVSWYQQTPGQGLQFLFEYFSETQRNKGNFPGRFSGRQFSNSRSEMNVSTLELGDSALYLCASSVTGENGYTFGSGTRLTVV.